Below, 20 T cell receptor beta chains from the same sample are listed, as sequenced in a study of T cell responses to AZD1222 COVID-19 vaccine. Repertoires were generated with immunoSEQ multiplex PCR, while TCRdb's copy carries only in-frame clones and drops some. The sample yields 200,000 or so clones, over 80% seen once. Source: peripheral blood, taken on day 0 of AZD1222 vaccination. The receptors stem from an adult in good health.

V is TRBV19 and J is TRBJ1-1; TRBD1 is a possible D gene (5 bases). There are 14 residues in the CDR3. V was shortened by 3 bases and J by 4 bases, with 12 bases between the two germline ends. Germline assignment: CDR1 LNHDA and CDR2 SQIVND (reference sequence). The CDR3 nucleotides read TGTGCCAGTAGTATGATGGGGGGGAGCACTGAAGCTTTCTTT. Residues: CASSMMGGSTEAFF.

V is TRBV10-2 and J is TRBJ1-1; TRBD1 agrees at 7 bases. The V and J ends lost 4 bases and 8 bases, in that order; junction bases with no gene match: 7. The CDR3 loop spans 13 amino acids. Looked up from germline, CDR1 is WSHSY and CDR2 is SAAADI. The CDR3 DNA follows: TGCGCCAGCAGTGTAGACAGGGCTGGCGAAGCTTTCTTT. Translating gives CASSVDRAGEAFF.

This chain connects TRBV19 to TRBJ1-2; no clear D gene. This CDR3 has 16 residues. With 5 bases removed from V and 0 bases from J, the gap between germline ends came to 16 bases. In germline, CDR1 is LNHDA, CDR2 SQIVND (reference sequence). CDR3 in amino acids: CASSRDGPSANYGYTF. In DNA, the CDR3 is TGTGCCAGTAGTCGAGACGGCCCATCAGCTAACTATGGCTACACCTTC.

The chain combines TRBV19 with TRBJ2-7, with 9 bases identical to TRBD2. This CDR3 has 15 residues. Trimming removed 3 bases from V and 3 bases from J; junction bases left unmatched: 6. CDR1 and CDR2 from the germline V gene are LNHDA and SQIVND (reference sequence). CDR3 sequence (DNA): TGTGCCAGTAGTATCGGTCTAGCGGGATACTACGAGCAGTACTTC. Translation: CASSIGLAGYYEQYF. Full variable domain (remainder filled in from reference TRBV19 and TRBJ2-7): DGGITQSPKYLFRKEGQNVTLSCEQNLNHDAMYWYRQDPGQGLRLIYYSQIVNDFQKGDIAEGYSVSREKKESFPLTVTSAQKNPTAFYLCASSIGLAGYYEQYFGPGTRLTVT.

This chain uses TRBV7-3 with TRBJ2-2; D tentatively reads TRBD1 or TRBD2 (5 bases each). In germline, CDR1 is SGHTA, CDR2 FQGTGA. Trimming took 5 bases from V and 0 from J, leaving 10 bases between them. This CDR3 is built from 15 residues. DNA for the CDR3: TGTGCCAGCAGCCTCGGGACGTCGAACACCGGGGAGCTGTTTTTT. It yields the protein CASSLGTSNTGELFF.

The V gene is TRBV6-5, the J gene TRBJ1-2; 8 bases map to TRBD1. After removal of 2 bases from V and 8 bases from J, the junction contained 10 bases not matched to a gene. The CDR3 contains 15 residues. CDR1 and CDR2 (germline): MNHEY, SVGAGI. The CDR3 here is CASSYTQGQVEGYTF. In DNA form, the CDR3 reads TGTGCCAGCAGTTACACACAGGGACAGGTCGAGGGCTACACCTTC.

The chain recombines TRBV12-5 with TRBJ2-2; no definite D call. The CDR3 loop spans 11 amino acids. The V gene lost 7 bases and the J gene lost 2 bases, with 2 bases spanning the gap. Germline CDR1 and CDR2: LGHNT and FRNRAP. The CDR3 sequence: CASVNTGELFF. The CDR3 bases are TGTGCTAGTGTAAACACCGGGGAGCTGTTTTTT. Full variable domain (outside the CDR3, taken from reference TRBV12-5 and TRBJ2-2): DARVTQTPRHKVTEMGQEVTMRCQPILGHNTVFWYRQTMMQGLELLAYFRNRAPLDDSGMPKDRFSAEMPDATLATLKIQPSEPRDSAVYFCASVNTGELFFGEGSRLTVL.

The gene calls are TRBV14 and TRBJ1-2; D gene uncertain. Germline CDR1 is SGHDN and CDR2 is FVKESK. With 3 bases removed from V and 4 bases from J, the gap between germline ends came to 12 bases. CDR3 length: 14 amino acids. The CDR3 DNA is TGTGCCAGCAGCCAGGCAGAGGGAAGCTATGGCTACACCTTC. Translating it yields CASSQAEGSYGYTF.

V and J are TRBV7-7 and TRBJ2-1, with 9 bases matching TRBD2. The V gene's germline CDR1 is SSHAT and CDR2 FNYEAQ (reference sequence). CDR3 length: 15 amino acids. Germline trimming cut 5 bases from V and 4 bases from J; bases unmatched to any gene: 6. CDR3 in amino acids: CASSLGTSGYNEQFF. The CDR3 nucleotides read TGTGCCAGCAGCCTAGGCACTAGCGGGTACAATGAGCAGTTCTTC.

This clone appeared a single time. This rearrangement joins TRBV28 to TRBJ1-2, with a possible D match to TRBD1 (5 bases). V gave up 3 bases and J gave up 8 bases, with 16 bases separating them. CDR1 and CDR2 from the germline V gene are MDHEN and SYDVKM. The CDR3 spans 14 residues. The CDR3 nucleotides are TGTGCCAGCAGTTTCAGCCAGGGACTACTGGGCTACACCTTC. Encoded protein: CASSFSQGLLGYTF.

This clone was seen a single time. The J gene is TRBJ1-2, the V gene TRBV5-6; D is uncertain. Between the trimmed V and J ends, which lost 2 bases and 1 base, there was a span of 15 bases. The CDR3 spans 16 residues. Germline lookup yields CDR1 SGHDT and CDR2 YYEEEE. The CDR3 DNA is TGTGCCAGCAGCTTCATCGGGCGCGGGAGTAACTATGGCTACACCTTC. This encodes CASSFIGRGSNYGYTF.

V and J are TRBV6-2 or TRBV6-3 and TRBJ1-2, with D possibly TRBD1 on 5 matching bases. Per germline, CDR1 MNHEY and CDR2 SVGEGT. The CDR3 contains 13 residues. Trimming cost V 2 bases and J 7 bases, with 11 bases left between them. CDR3 amino acids: CASSYQGSGGYTF. For the CDR3, the DNA is TGTGCCAGCAGTTACCAGGGTTCGGGTGGCTACACCTTC.

This clone was seen more than once but under ten times. This chain connects TRBV27 to TRBJ2-1; 12 positions match TRBD2. The trim removed 2 bases at V and 6 bases at J, leaving 2 bases unmatched. Germline V gives CDR1 MNHEY, CDR2 SMNVEV (reference sequence). This CDR3 has 15 residues. CDR3 in DNA: TGTGCCAGCAGTTTAACGACTAGCGGGAGCAATGAGCAGTTCTTC. Translated, it gives CASSLTTSGSNEQFF.

CDR3 loop: CASSTRDFNTEAFF. Here the CDR3 DNA reads TGTGCCAGCAGCACCCGTGACTTCAACACTGAAGCTTTCTTT. This sequence joins TRBV2 and TRBJ1-1; D is unresolved. The CDR3 has 14 residues. Germline lookup yields CDR1 SNHLY and CDR2 FYNNEI. V was shortened by 6 bases and J by 2 bases, with 13 bases between the two germline ends.

V is TRBV11-2 and J is TRBJ1-4; D remains unclear. The ends were cut back, 3 bases at V and 8 bases at J, with 16 bases in the middle. This CDR3 contains 15 residues. In germline, CDR1 is SGHAT, CDR2 FQNNGV. The CDR3: CASSFSRRVGEKLFF. The CDR3 DNA follows: TGTGCCAGCAGCTTCTCAAGAAGGGTCGGAGAAAAACTGTTTTTT.

The CDR3 loop reads CASSNGTGVDQPQHF. As DNA, the CDR3 is TGTGCCAGCAGTAATGGGACAGGGGTAGATCAGCCCCAGCATTTT. The J gene is TRBJ1-5, the V gene TRBV7-9; 10 nucleotides line up with TRBD1. Germline lookup yields CDR1 SEHNR and CDR2 FQNEAQ (reference sequence). The CDR3 runs to 15 residues. J lost 5 bases, V lost 6 bases, and 7 bases had no gene match. Full variable domain (rest looked up from reference TRBV7-9 and TRBJ1-5): DTGVSQNPRHKITKRGQNVTFRCDPISEHNRLYWYRQTLGQGPEFLTYFQNEAQLEKSRLLSDRFSAERPKGSFSTLEIQRTEQGDSAMYLCASSNGTGVDQPQHFGDGTRLSIL.

This clone showed up just once. The DNA of the CDR3 is TGCGCCAGCAGCTTGGATGGAGGGGTGGCTTTCTTT. Amino acids: CASSLDGGVAFF. The chain couples TRBV5-1 to TRBJ1-1; perhaps TRBD1 as D (5 bases). This CDR3 region has 12 residues. Germline loops: CDR1 SGHRS, CDR2 YFSETQ. With 0 bases removed from V and 11 bases from J, the gap between germline ends came to 11 bases. Full variable domain (remainder filled in from reference TRBV5-1 and TRBJ1-1): KAGVTQTPRYLIKTRGQQVTLSCSPISGHRSVSWYQQTPGQGLQFLFEYFSETQRNKGNFPGRFSGRQFSNSRSEMNVSTLELGDSALYLCASSLDGGVAFFGQGTRLTVV.

This clone has just one count. V gene TRBV27 combines with J gene TRBJ1-2; D ambiguous. CDR1 MNHEY and CDR2 SMNVEV come from the germline V gene (reference sequence). CDR3 size: 14 residues. V lost 5 bases and J lost 0, with 10 bases in between. This CDR3 is CASSPRGPNYGYTF. The DNA for the CDR3 is TGTGCCAGCAGTCCTCGCGGCCCTAACTATGGCTACACCTTC.

The chain recombines TRBV4-2 with TRBJ2-3; D may be TRBD2 (5 bases). Trimming left V 0 bases short and J 0 bases short, with 10 bases between. Germline loops: CDR1 LGHNA, CDR2 YNFKEQ. This CDR3 comprises 16 residues. The CDR3 DNA sequence: TGTGCCAGCAGCCAAGAAATCCGGGGAAGCACAGATACGCAGTATTTT. Residues: CASSQEIRGSTDTQYF.

The chain carries TRBV18 and TRBJ1-6; D possibly corresponds to TRBD1 (5 bases). V lost 3 bases and J 10 bases, leaving 19 bases between the germline ends. The CDR3 is 16 amino acids. CDR1 is KGHSH, CDR2 LQKENI, per germline. The CDR3 spells CASSPFQGGEGSPLHF. The CDR3 coding sequence is TGTGCCAGCTCACCCTTTCAGGGAGGTGAGGGATCACCCCTCCACTTT.